This entry features one T cell receptor (beta chain) sequence. Its specificity is not known. Tagging with unique molecular identifiers was a feature of the TCR beta cDNA libraries. TCRdb processed the PCR reads anew with MiXCR; each CDR3 protein has one entry. The sample includes hundreds of thousands of distinct CDR3 sequences, roughly 46% of them seen just once. The sample comes from a study of post-analysis software for immune sequencing data. Germline-derived CDR1 and CDR2 are SGHDT and YYEEEE. The CDR3 covers 14 residues. After removal of 3 bases from V and 8 bases from J, the junction contained 5 bases not matched to a gene. Findings of the study overall: Patients carried 4 or 5 TRBV segments more frequently than controls did, and TRBV5-6, TRBV5-1 and TRBV20-1 were among them. In multiple sclerosis, normalized Chao1 diversity was significantly below that of controls.

This TCR derives from a girl aged 5 to 17 with multiple sclerosis. The sequencing input was blood. V usage is TRBV5-6 and J usage is TRBJ2-1, with 10 bases that match TRBD1. The CDR3: CASSWGTGADEQFF. CDR3 in DNA: TGTGCCAGCAGCTGGGGGACAGGGGCCGATGAGCAGTTCTTC.